This T cell receptor (beta chain) emerged from a study of long-term antiretroviral therapy in people with HIV. The CDR3 is 15 residues long. Trimming removed 6 bases from V and 3 bases from J, with 15 bases in between. Per the germline V gene, CDR1 is MNHEY and CDR2 is SVGAGI. Survey-level immunoSEQ v3.0 assays were run. The data were produced by immunoSEQ multiplex PCR, yet TCRdb's version contains in-frame clones alone and is incomplete. The sample carries around 32,000 clones, 70% to 90% recorded once. Whole-study results and caveats: It was not possible to obtain data on ART adherence, viral resistance or therapy changes. Relative to control repertoires, HIV repertoires exhibited narrower CDR3 length ranges. In samples taken after ART, diversity increased but remained below transplant donor control levels.

Turning to this clone: The antigen remains undetermined.

J is TRBJ1-5 and V is TRBV6-5; D gene uncertain. The material was unsorted PBMCs, obtained 3.2 years before starting antiretroviral therapy. This TCR came from a man aged 50 to 59 with HIV. The CDR3 region is CASSPLRGSNQPQHF. In DNA, the CDR3 is TGTGCCAGCAGCCCGTTGAGAGGGTCCAATCAGCCCCAGCATTTT.